These 14 T cell receptor beta chains share one sample of origin, sequenced in a study of OX40 agonist ivuxolimab in advanced cancers. The library was generated by the immunoSEQ multiplex PCR assay. In TCRdb, the immuneACCESS table is reduced to in-frame sequences with V and J assigned. These tables do not hold every clone; where another copy was compared, an unresolved V gene accounts for under half, and the others remain unexplained. Here the sample has about 80,000 clones; approximately 85% occur a single time. Less than 6% of the sample lies in the top ten. The sequences come from CD4+ or CD8+ T cells sorted from blood, collected in a trial of the OX40 agonist ivuxolimab. The receptors stem from an adult with an advanced solid tumor such as melanoma, head and neck, liver or kidney cancer.

The rearrangement uses TRBV19 and TRBJ1-2; possible D gene TRBD1, 5 bases. Germline V gene sequence: CDR1 LNHDA, CDR2 SQIVND (reference sequence). Deletions cut 3 bases from V and 8 bases from J, with 19 bases between. This CDR3 has 15 amino acids. The CDR3: CASSITGQGNAGYTF. For the CDR3, the DNA is TGTGCCAGTAGTATTACCGGCCAGGGCAATGCAGGCTACACCTTC.

The chain has TRBV27 and TRBJ2-5; D remains unclear. Germline V lookup: CDR1 MNHEY, CDR2 SMNVEV (reference sequence). Trimming removed 4 bases at V and 0 bases at J, with 15 bases between. The CDR3 is 16 residues long. CDR3 region: CASSSLNQLYQETQYF. The CDR3 nucleotides read TGTGCCAGCAGTTCCCTGAATCAACTGTACCAAGAGACCCAGTACTTC.

This chain connects TRBV7-2 to TRBJ2-7, with 8 bases matching TRBD1. The V and J ends lost 3 bases and 3 bases, in that order; junction bases with no gene match: 7. This CDR3 spans 15 amino acids. The germline CDR1 and CDR2 sequences are SGHTA and FQGNSA. The CDR3 reads CASSFGQGRNYEQYF. For the CDR3, the DNA is TGTGCCAGCAGCTTCGGACAGGGTCGTAACTACGAGCAGTACTTC.

The chain links TRBV7-2 to TRBJ2-2, with 10 bases fitting TRBD1. Germline values: CDR1 SGHTA, CDR2 FQGNSA. With V trimmed by 5 bases and J by 5 bases, 5 bases remained unmatched. The CDR3 consists of 15 residues. In nucleotides, the CDR3 is TGTGCCAGCAGCCTCCGGGACAGGGGAACCGGGGAGCTGTTTTTT. This gives the protein CASSLRDRGTGELFF.

The CDR3 region is CASSIAGTPGNTIYF. The CDR3 bases are TGTGCCAGCAGCATAGCCGGGACACCTGGAAACACCATATATTTT. This chain joins TRBV21-1 and TRBJ1-3; the D call of TRBD1 is as the table states it, not checked on the DNA. TRBV21-1 is a pseudogene segment. This CDR3 has 15 amino acids.

The chain combines TRBV30 with TRBJ2-1; TRBD1 matches at 9 bases. The V gene end was trimmed by 3 bases and the J gene end by 9 bases; junction bases not matched to a gene: 9. This CDR3 spans 14 amino acids. CDR1 and CDR2 (germline): GTSNPN, SVGIG (reference sequence). CDR3 residues: CAWRPGQGVGEQFF. In DNA form, the CDR3 reads TGTGCCTGGAGACCGGGACAGGGTGTTGGTGAGCAGTTCTTC.

This chain joins TRBV30 and TRBJ2-3; D might be TRBD1 (6 bases). This CDR3 region has 13 residues. The ends were cut back, 2 bases at V and 6 bases at J, with 12 bases in the middle. CDR1 is GTSNPN, CDR2 SVGIG, per germline (reference sequence). The CDR3 DNA follows: TGTGCCTGGAGTAGGGGGTCGAGGGATACGCAGTATTTT. As protein: CAWSRGSRDTQYF.

CDR3 loop: CSVVWDSTGELFF. The CDR3 DNA reads TGCAGCGTCGTTTGGGACAGCACCGGGGAGCTGTTTTTT. The rearrangement joins TRBV29-1 to TRBJ2-2, with 7 positions matching TRBD1. With 6 bases clipped from V and 4 bases from J, the junction kept 5 bases outside the gene matches. Germline V gene sequence: CDR1 SQVTM, CDR2 ANQGSEA. The CDR3 is made up of 13 amino acids.

V gene TRBV15 combines with J gene TRBJ2-3, with 9 positions matching TRBD1. Germline CDR1 is LNHNV and CDR2 is YYDKDF (reference sequence). V lost 6 bases, J lost 3 bases, and 7 bases stayed unmatched. The CDR3 has 15 amino acids. CDR3 nucleotide sequence: TGTGCCACCAGAGGGACAGGGAGGGGAACAGATACGCAGTATTTT. Protein sequence: CATRGTGRGTDTQYF.

The CDR3 here is CASSALQGTSYEQYF. CDR3 nucleotides: TGTGCCAGCAGCGCTTTACAGGGGACCTCCTACGAGCAGTACTTC. This rearrangement joins TRBV5-7 to TRBJ2-7; 7 bases map to TRBD1. TRBV5-7 is reported as an ORF; its role is uncertain. This CDR3 contains 15 residues. The J segment lost 0 bases and the V segment lost 4 bases, leaving 7 bases of the junction unmatched.

V and J are TRBV28 and TRBJ2-7, with D possibly being TRBD1 or TRBD2 (6 bases each). The germline V gene has CDR1 MDHEN and CDR2 SYDVKM. The CDR3 sequence is 15 residues long. The V end was cut by 6 bases, the J end by 5 bases, with 20 bases between. The chain's CDR3 is CASSSLRGPNHEQYF. The CDR3 coding sequence is TGTGCCAGCAGCTCTCTTCGGGGGCCCAATCACGAGCAGTACTTC.

Notes on this clone: One end of the junction does not line up with germline, which may come from a read error. This chain joins TRBV5-1 and TRBJ1-5; D possibly corresponds to TRBD1 (6 bases). Per the germline V gene, CDR1 is SGHRS and CDR2 is YFSETQ. This CDR3 has 14 residues. Written as DNA, the CDR3 is TGTGCCAGCCACCGGCGAGGGGGGGCACAGCCCCAGCATTTT. Protein: CASHRRGGAQPQHF. The variable domain in full, completed from reference TRBV5-1 and TRBJ1-5, reads KAGVTQTPRYLIKTRGQQVTLSCSPISGHRSVSWYQQTPGQGLQFLFEYFSETQRNKGNFPGRFSGRQFSNSRSEMNVSTLELGDSALYLCASHRRGGAQPQHFGDGTRLSIL.

V gene TRBV6-5 combines with J gene TRBJ1-1; 8 nucleotides match TRBD1. In germline, CDR1 is MNHEY, CDR2 SVGAGI. J lost 4 bases, V lost 4 bases, and 8 bases had no gene match. This CDR3 is 15 amino acids long. CDR3 residues: CASSSTTGVSTEAFF. The CDR3 DNA follows: TGTGCCAGCAGTTCCACGACAGGGGTCAGCACTGAAGCTTTCTTT.

The chain uses TRBV5-1 and TRBJ2-1; 15 bases align to TRBD2. CDR3 length: 16 amino acids. Per the germline V gene, CDR1 is SGHRS and CDR2 is YFSETQ. V lost 4 bases and J lost 4; bases outside the gene matches: 3. The CDR3: CASSTGLAGGYNEQFF. The CDR3 DNA follows: TGCGCCAGCAGCACCGGACTAGCGGGAGGGTACAATGAGCAGTTCTTC.